The sequence of this T cell receptor (beta chain) was determined in a study of T cell responses to AZD1222 COVID-19 vaccine. Overall study findings and caveats: Elevations in Spike-specific TCR breadth and depth followed administration of two AZD1222 doses.

Assay: immunoSEQ multiplex PCR; the TCRdb copy retains only in-frame clones and omits some. The repertoire holds 100,000 to 150,000 clones, with approximately 84% as singletons. Germline values: CDR1 MGHDK, CDR2 SYGVNS. This CDR3 region has 15 residues. V lost 6 bases to trimming and J lost 3 bases; unmatched junction nucleotides: 6. This clone was recorded a few times. Its matching antigen is unknown. The receptor was isolated from an adult in good health. The chain uses TRBV25-1 and TRBJ2-3, with 10 nucleotides matching TRBD1. The sequences come from peripheral blood, collected on day 0 of AZD1222 vaccination. CDR3 coding DNA: TGTGCCAGCAGCCGCGGGGGACAGGGGACAGATACGCAGTATTTT. This codes for CASSRGGQGTDTQYF.